This T cell receptor beta chain appears in the sequencing data of a study of control samples from healthy donors and cancer patients. Here immunoSEQ multiplex PCR was the method, and the copy in TCRdb shows in-frame clones only, minus some. This table has roughly 24,000 clones, approximately 80% appearing once. Per the germline V gene, CDR1 is GTSNPN and CDR2 is SVGIG (reference sequence). V gave up 0 bases and J gave up 9 bases, with 15 bases separating them. The length of the CDR3 is 15 residues. The clonotype originates from a man in his sixties with head and neck cancer. The sequencing sample was made of PBMCs. The chain is built from TRBV30 and TRBJ1-6; D gene unclear. This chain's CDR3 is CAWSVESAGGSPLHF. CDR3 nucleotides: TGTGCCTGGAGTGTGGAGTCGGCGGGTGGTTCACCCCTCCACTTT.